This passage covers 17 T cell receptor beta chains from one sample sequenced in a study of T-cell reconstitution after alpha-beta-depleted transplantation in children. Preparation of the TCRbeta library involved a method that used unique molecular identifiers. Via MiXCR, TCRdb re-called the PCR reads, giving one row per CDR3 protein. The repertoire holds hundreds of thousands of distinct CDR3 sequences, with roughly 23% as singletons. Specimen: PBMCs, mostly from graft donor cells, collected 360 days after TCRalphabeta/CD19-depleted stem cell transplant. The source of these receptors is a boy under two years old who had a stem cell transplant for acute myeloid leukemia, so the T cells may come from the graft donor.

The CDR3 region is CASSYSDISGANVLTF. The CDR3 DNA reads as TGTGCCAGCAGTTACTCCGACATCTCTGGGGCCAACGTCCTGACTTTC. The chain is built from TRBV6-5 and TRBJ2-6; unclear D gene. Germline CDR1 MNHEY, CDR2 SVGAGI. There are 16 residues in the CDR3. Trimming cost V 0 bases and J 0 bases, with 6 bases left between them.

This clonotype has a count of ten or more. The chain has TRBV20-1 and TRBJ2-7, with a weak D call TRBD2 (5 bases). Trimming removed 2 bases at V and 6 bases at J, with 8 bases between. The CDR3 length is 11 residues. Germline V gives CDR1 DFQATT, CDR2 SNEGSKA (reference sequence). This CDR3 reads CSARFGIEQYV. Written as DNA, the CDR3 is TGCAGTGCTAGATTCGGGATCGAGCAGTACGTC.

This CDR3 reads CASSYPPLQVTDTQYF. In nucleotides, the CDR3 is TGTGCCAGCAGTTACCCGCCCCTACAGGTCACAGATACGCAGTATTTT. The chain uses TRBV6-5 and TRBJ2-3; TRBD1 is a possible D gene (5 bases). The CDR3 is made up of 16 amino acids. V dropped 2 bases and J dropped 2 bases, with 14 bases sitting between them. Germline loops: CDR1 MNHEY, CDR2 SVGAGI.

The chain is built from TRBV7-2 and TRBJ1-6; D gene uncertain. The V and J ends lost 1 base and 0 bases respectively, with 10 bases between them. CDR1 is SGHTA, CDR2 FQGNSA, per germline. This CDR3 region has 17 residues. The CDR3 bases are TGTGCCAGCAGCTTAGGACCTGTTAGCTCCTATAATTCACCCCTCCACTTT. Translating gives CASSLGPVSSYNSPLHF.

This clonotype has ten or more counts. Written as DNA, the CDR3 is TGTGCCAGCAGCGTAGAGGACAGCTCCTACGAGCAGTACTTC. Translation: CASSVEDSSYEQYF. The rearrangement links TRBV9 to TRBJ2-7; the D gene is possibly TRBD1 (6 bases). CDR3 length: 14 amino acids. CDR1 is SGDLS, CDR2 YYNGEE, per germline. The V and J ends lost 0 bases and 0 bases respectively, with 7 bases between them. Full variable domain (missing parts from reference TRBV9 and TRBJ2-7): DSGVTQTPKHLITATGQRVTLRCSPRSGDLSVYWYQQSLDQGLQFLIQYYNGEERAKGNILERFSAQQFPDLHSELNLSSLELGDSALYFCASSVEDSSYEQYFGPGTRLTVT.

This sequence joins TRBV7-2 and TRBJ2-1; tentatively, D is TRBD2 (6 bases). Germline CDR1 is SGHTA and CDR2 is FQGNSA. V lost 6 bases and J lost 0, with 18 bases in between. The CDR3 spans 17 residues. CDR3 sequence (DNA): TGTGCCAGCAGGGGGGGTGTTAATAGTCCCTCCTACAATGAGCAGTTCTTC. This codes for CASRGGVNSPSYNEQFF.

The chain recombines TRBV20-1 with TRBJ2-7, with D perhaps given as TRBD1 or TRBD2 (5 bases each). Trimming cost V 6 bases and J 7 bases, with 19 bases left between them. Germline CDR1 DFQATT, CDR2 SNEGSKA (reference sequence). This CDR3 region has 13 residues. The DNA of the CDR3 is TGCAGTGCGGTCAGGGACCGCTCCTGGGAGCAGTACGTC. It specifies CSAVRDRSWEQYV.

The V call is TRBV7-9, the J call TRBJ1-2, with TRBD1 as a possible D gene (5 bases). V gave up 7 bases and J gave up 0 bases, with 12 bases separating them. The CDR3 spans 14 residues. CDR1 is SEHNR, CDR2 FQNEAQ, per germline (reference sequence). The CDR3 spells CASTQGRSNYGYTF. Here the CDR3 DNA reads TGTGCCAGCACTCAGGGCCGGTCTAACTATGGCTACACCTTC.

This clonotype was found a few times. This chain links TRBV6-1 with TRBJ1-6; 8 nucleotides match TRBD1. This CDR3 spans 15 amino acids. V lost 5 bases and J lost 9; bases outside the gene matches: 9. The germline V gene encodes CDR1 MNHNS and CDR2 SASEGT. CDR3 protein: CASSRQGKNGSPLHF. As DNA, the CDR3 is TGTGCCAGCAGTCGACAGGGGAAAAACGGTTCACCCCTCCACTTT.

The chain employs TRBV29-1 and TRBJ2-1; 11 bases are a match to TRBD2. The germline gives CDR1 SQVTM, CDR2 ANQGSEA. This CDR3 region has 16 residues. With 6 bases clipped from V and 5 bases from J, the junction kept 12 bases outside the gene matches. The CDR3 DNA is TGCAGCGTCAGATCCTCGGGACTAGCGGTCCACAATGAGCAGTTCTTC. It encodes CSVRSSGLAVHNEQFF.

This clonotype was observed a few times. V gene TRBV27 combines with J gene TRBJ1-1; 8 bases line up with TRBD1. CDR1 and CDR2 (germline): MNHEY, SMNVEV (reference sequence). This CDR3 contains 15 residues. V trimming: 5 bases; J trimming: 5 bases; junction bases outside the gene matches: 10. CDR3 region: CASSLAPTGVTEAFF. The CDR3 coding sequence is TGTGCCAGCAGTCTCGCCCCGACAGGGGTGACTGAAGCTTTCTTT.

The CDR3 sequence is CSKRLARSYEQYV. The CDR3 nucleotides are TGCAGTAAGAGACTAGCACGATCCTACGAGCAGTACGTC. The V gene is TRBV20-1, the J gene TRBJ2-7, with 7 nucleotides matching TRBD2. In germline, CDR1 is DFQATT, CDR2 SNEGSKA (reference sequence). CDR3 length: 13 residues. The V segment lost 8 bases and the J segment 1 base; nucleotides outside the gene matches: 8.

This clonotype was detected once. The rearrangement joins TRBV5-1 to TRBJ1-1, with TRBD1 identical over 7 bases. The CDR3 is 16 amino acids. J lost 4 bases, V lost 0 bases, and 9 bases had no gene match. Germline CDR1 and CDR2: SGHRS and YFSETQ. The CDR3 is CASSLGQGGSATEAFF. As DNA, the CDR3 is TGCGCCAGCAGCTTGGGACAGGGAGGTAGCGCCACTGAAGCTTTCTTT. Full variable domain (rest looked up from reference TRBV5-1 and TRBJ1-1): KAGVTQTPRYLIKTRGQQVTLSCSPISGHRSVSWYQQTPGQGLQFLFEYFSETQRNKGNFPGRFSGRQFSNSRSEMNVSTLELGDSALYLCASSLGQGGSATEAFFGQGTRLTVV.

The V and J genes are TRBV11-2 and TRBJ2-1; D is possibly TRBD2 (6 bases). Trimming cost V 2 bases and J 1 base, with 15 bases left between them. Germline CDR1 and CDR2: SGHAT and FQNNGV. This CDR3 contains 17 residues. The CDR3 sequence is CASSLWGGVESYNEQFF. CDR3 in DNA: TGTGCCAGCAGCTTATGGGGCGGGGTCGAATCCTACAATGAGCAGTTCTTC.

At least ten counts were recorded for this clonotype. The chain recombines TRBV7-2 with TRBJ2-4, with 9 nucleotides matching TRBD1. Germline-derived CDR1 and CDR2 are SGHTA and FQGNSA. The CDR3 runs to 14 residues. V lost 5 bases and J lost 8; bases outside the gene matches: 7. The CDR3 here is CASSRTGALDIQYF. The DNA of the CDR3 is TGTGCCAGCAGCCGGACAGGGGCTTTGGACATTCAGTACTTC. The variable domain in full, with the rest retrieved from reference TRBV7-2 and TRBJ2-4, is GAGVSQSPSNKVTEKGKDVELRCDPISGHTALYWYRQSLGQGLEFLIYFQGNSAPDKSGLPSDRFSAERTGGSVSTLTIQRTQQEDSAVYLCASSRTGALDIQYFGAGTRLSVL.

This clonotype was picked up many times. The rearrangement uses TRBV4-3 and TRBJ2-2, with D uncertain. Germline lookup yields CDR1 LGHNA and CDR2 YSLEER. V lost 0 bases to trimming and J lost 9 bases, with 8 bases between them. CDR3 size: 13 residues. This CDR3 is CASSQDPGRELFF. CDR3 nucleotide sequence: TGCGCCAGCAGCCAAGATCCGGGCCGGGAGCTGTTTTTT.

This clonotype was seen more than once but under ten times. The V call is TRBV10-3, the J call TRBJ2-7; D is unresolved. This CDR3 has 16 amino acids. V was pared by 0 bases and J by 4 bases, with 16 bases between. Germline V lookup: CDR1 ENHRY, CDR2 SYGVKD. In DNA form, the CDR3 reads TGTGCCATCAGTGAGTCCCTTTCTAGGACCCCGTACGAGCAGTACTTC. The encoded protein is CAISESLSRTPYEQYF.